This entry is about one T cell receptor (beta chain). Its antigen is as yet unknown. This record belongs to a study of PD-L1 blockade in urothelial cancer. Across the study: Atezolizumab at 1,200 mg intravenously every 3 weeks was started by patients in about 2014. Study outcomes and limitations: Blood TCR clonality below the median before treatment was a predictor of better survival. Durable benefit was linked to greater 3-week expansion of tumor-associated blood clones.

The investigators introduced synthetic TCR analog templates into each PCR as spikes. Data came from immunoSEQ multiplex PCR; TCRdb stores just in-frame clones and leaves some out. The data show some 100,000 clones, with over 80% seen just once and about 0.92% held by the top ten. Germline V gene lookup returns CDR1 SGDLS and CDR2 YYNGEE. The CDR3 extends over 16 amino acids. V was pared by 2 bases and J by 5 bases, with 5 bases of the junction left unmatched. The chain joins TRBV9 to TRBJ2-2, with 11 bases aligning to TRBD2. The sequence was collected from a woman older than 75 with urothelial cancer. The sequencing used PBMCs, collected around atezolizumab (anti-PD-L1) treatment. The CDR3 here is CASSVYSGRATGELFF. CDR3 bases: TGTGCCAGCAGCGTTTATAGCGGGAGGGCTACCGGGGAGCTGTTTTTT.